Presented here are 30 T cell receptor beta chains from one specimen sequenced in a study of blood T cell repertoires in COVID-19. This table comes from immunoSEQ multiplex PCR, and its TCRdb copy is limited to in-frame clones, with some not included. The sample holds about 90,000 clones; approximately 91% are singletons and the top ten take about 1.7%. The sequenced sample was peripheral blood. Receptors were obtained from a human donor with active COVID-19. The donor label of this sample is uncertain.

The chain has TRBV21-1 and TRBJ2-2; TRBD1, the table's D call, was not compared with the DNA. TRBV21-1 is a recognized pseudogene. The CDR3 covers 16 residues. CDR3 DNA sequence: TGTGCCAGCAGCCTACGGACAGGGGGTAGCACCGGGGAGCTGTTTTTT. Translating it yields CASSLRTGGSTGELFF.

This rearrangement joins TRBV23-1 to TRBJ2-5; 7 nucleotides line up with TRBD1. TRBV23-1 is flagged as an ORF with uncertain function. The CDR3 is made up of 19 amino acids. V was pared by 3 bases and J by 5 bases, with 21 bases of the junction left unmatched. The CDR3 sequence: CASSHSRDSGRMKGETQYF. The CDR3 nucleotides read TGCGCCAGCAGTCACTCCAGGGACAGCGGCCGGATGAAGGGGGAGACCCAGTACTTC.

CDR3 in amino acids: CASRASGGPLGQYF. The CDR3 DNA reads TGTGCCAGTAGGGCTAGCGGGGGCCCTCTGGGGCAGTACTTC. The chain recombines TRBV19 with TRBJ2-7, with 10 bases fitting TRBD2. CDR3 size: 14 residues. Germline lookup yields CDR1 LNHDA and CDR2 SQIVND (reference sequence). V was pared by 6 bases and J by 9 bases, with 11 bases of the junction left unmatched. Looking up the rest from reference TRBV19 and TRBJ2-7 gives the full variable domain: DGGITQSPKYLFRKEGQNVTLSCEQNLNHDAMYWYRQDPGQGLRLIYYSQIVNDFQKGDIAEGYSVSREKKESFPLTVTSAQKNPTAFYLCASRASGGPLGQYFGPGTRLTVT.

This chain uses TRBV5-1 with TRBJ1-6; no firm D call. This CDR3 spans 14 amino acids. The V and J ends lost 2 bases and 7 bases respectively, with 10 bases between them. The V gene's germline CDR1 is SGHRS and CDR2 YFSETQ. The CDR3 reads CASSLNSLNSPLHF. CDR3 bases: TGCGCCAGCAGCTTAAACAGCCTGAATTCACCCCTCCACTTT.

The chain has TRBV7-9 and TRBJ1-3; D gene uncertain. The ends were cut back, 4 bases at V and 2 bases at J, with 6 bases in the middle. Germline CDR1 and CDR2: SEHNR and FQNEAQ (reference sequence). The CDR3 has 13 residues. The CDR3 bases are TGTGCCAGCAGCTGGGGAGCTGGAAACACCATATATTTT. Amino acid sequence: CASSWGAGNTIYF.

Only a few counts were recorded for this clone. The CDR3 protein is CASSFLNSNQPQHF. The CDR3 DNA follows: TGTGCCAGCAGCTTCCTAAATAGCAATCAGCCCCAGCATTTT. The rearrangement uses TRBV7-9 and TRBJ1-5; D is undetermined. Deletions cut 3 bases from V and 0 bases from J, with 6 bases between. CDR1 SEHNR and CDR2 FQNEAQ come from the germline V gene (reference sequence). The CDR3 runs to 14 residues. Supplemented by reference TRBV7-9 and TRBJ1-5, the full variable domain reads DTGVSQNPRHKITKRGQNVTFRCDPISEHNRLYWYRQTLGQGPEFLTYFQNEAQLEKSRLLSDRFSAERPKGSFSTLEIQRTEQGDSAMYLCASSFLNSNQPQHFGDGTRLSIL.

The table lists this clone with a count of one. The rearrangement uses TRBV6-4 and TRBJ2-3; 8 bases are shared with TRBD2. This CDR3 is built from 15 residues. V lost 4 bases, J lost 2 bases, and 5 bases stayed unmatched. The germline V gene has CDR1 MRHNA and CDR2 SNTAGT. The CDR3 region is CASSAGSGATDTQYF. The CDR3, as DNA: TGTGCCAGCAGTGCAGGTAGCGGGGCCACAGATACGCAGTATTTT.

The CDR3 sequence is CASSREPGGGYEQYF. CDR3 coding DNA: TGCGCCAGCAGCCGCGAGCCGGGAGGGGGATACGAGCAGTACTTC. V gene TRBV5-1 combines with J gene TRBJ2-7; 8 nucleotides match TRBD2. Germline CDR1 and CDR2: SGHRS and YFSETQ. The CDR3 extends over 15 amino acids. V trimming: 4 bases; J trimming: 4 bases; junction bases outside the gene matches: 10.

The chain uses TRBV6-5 and TRBJ1-4; no reliable D call. Trimming took 6 bases from V and 5 from J, leaving 7 bases between them. The CDR3 sequence is 12 residues long. The germline V gene encodes CDR1 MNHEY and CDR2 SVGAGI. This chain's CDR3 is CASRTRNEKLFF. CDR3 in DNA: TGTGCCAGCAGGACCAGGAATGAAAAACTGTTTTTT.

The chain couples TRBV2 to TRBJ2-5; 10 bases match TRBD2. CDR1 is SNHLY, CDR2 FYNNEI, per germline. This CDR3 is 16 amino acids long. The V segment lost 6 bases and the J segment 2 bases; nucleotides outside the gene matches: 9. The CDR3 DNA follows: TGTGCCAGCAGCCGAATCCTAGCGGGGGTTCAAGAGACCCAGTACTTC. Protein sequence: CASSRILAGVQETQYF.

The gene calls are TRBV5-8 and TRBJ1-1, with D uncertain. Trimming cost V 9 bases and J 1 base, with 13 bases left between them. Germline V gives CDR1 SGHTS, CDR2 YDEGEE. This CDR3 has 13 residues. The CDR3 reads CAKRAATNTEAFF. CDR3 in DNA: TGTGCCAAGCGGGCGGCAACGAACACTGAAGCTTTCTTT. Filled out from reference TRBV5-8 and TRBJ1-1, the complete variable domain reads EAGVTQSPTHLIKTRGQQATLRCSPISGHTSVYWYQQALGLGLQFLLWYDEGEERNRGNFPPRFSGRQFPNYSSELNVNALELEDSALYLCAKRAATNTEAFFGQGTRLTVV.

This clone has only one observation. The J gene is TRBJ2-7, the V gene TRBV3-1 (or the pseudogene TRBV3-2); the D gene is possibly TRBD2 (6 bases). Germline V gene lookup returns CDR1 LGHDT and CDR2 YNNKEL (reference sequence). V was clipped by 0 bases and J by 0 bases, with 6 bases between them. This CDR3 is built from 14 residues. CDR3 in DNA: TGTGCCAGCAGCCAAGAGGACTACTCCTACGAGCAGTACTTC. It codes for CASSQEDYSYEQYF.

This chain joins TRBV28 and TRBJ2-5, with D uncertain. The CDR3 contains 16 residues. Looked up from germline, CDR1 is MDHEN and CDR2 is SYDVKM. Deletions cut 6 bases from V and 5 bases from J, with 22 bases between. The CDR3 sequence is CASSPIMGPWVETQYF. CDR3 bases: TGTGCCAGCAGCCCTATCATGGGCCCCTGGGTGGAGACCCAGTACTTC.

Regarding this clone: Other DNA sequences in this sample translate to the same CDR3. The chain combines TRBV14 with TRBJ1-6; TRBD1 agrees at 7 bases. CDR1 and CDR2 from the germline V gene are SGHDN and FVKESK. CDR3 length: 15 residues. The J segment lost 9 bases and the V segment lost 0 bases, leaving 5 bases of the junction unmatched. CDR3 nucleotide sequence: TGTGCCAGCAGCCAAGACCCAGGGGGACGTTCACCCCTCCACTTT. Amino acid sequence: CASSQDPGGRSPLHF. The whole variable domain, filled in from reference TRBV14 and TRBJ1-6, reads EAGVTQFPSHSVIEKGQTVTLRCDPISGHDNLYWYRRVMGKEIKFLLHFVKESKQDESGMPNNRFLAERTGGTYSTLKVQPAELEDSGVYFCASSQDPGGRSPLHFGNGTRLTVT.

This chain connects TRBV9 to TRBJ2-1; perhaps TRBD2 as D (5 bases). V was pared by 3 bases and J by 4 bases, with 14 bases between. Germline loops: CDR1 SGDLS, CDR2 YYNGEE. CDR3 length: 15 amino acids. CDR3 region: CASSAEGTLYNEQFF. In DNA form, the CDR3 reads TGTGCCAGCAGCGCAGAGGGAACCCTTTACAATGAGCAGTTCTTC.

The V call is TRBV19, the J call TRBJ1-5; 8 bases line up with TRBD1. There are 15 residues in the CDR3. Germline V gene lookup returns CDR1 LNHDA and CDR2 SQIVND (reference sequence). The junction had 4 bases not matched to a gene; V was cut back by 0 bases and J by 6 bases. The DNA of the CDR3 is TGTGCCAGTAGTATAGATACAGGGGGTGGTCAGCCCCAGCATTTT. Translating gives CASSIDTGGGQPQHF. The full variable domain, completed using reference TRBV19 and TRBJ1-5, is DGGITQSPKYLFRKEGQNVTLSCEQNLNHDAMYWYRQDPGQGLRLIYYSQIVNDFQKGDIAEGYSVSREKKESFPLTVTSAQKNPTAFYLCASSIDTGGGQPQHFGDGTRLSIL.

The chain couples TRBV7-2 to TRBJ2-7, with D perhaps TRBD2 (5 bases). Trimming shortened V by 5 bases and J by 4 bases, and 9 bases separated the two germline ends. CDR1 is SGHTA and CDR2 is FQGNSA in the germline V gene. This CDR3 has 12 amino acids. The CDR3 here is CASSPRGYEQYF. CDR3 coding DNA: TGTGCCAGCAGCCCTAGAGGGTACGAGCAGTACTTC.

This chain uses TRBV5-1 with TRBJ2-5; TRBD1 matches at 9 bases. Per germline, CDR1 SGHRS and CDR2 YFSETQ. The CDR3 contains 13 residues. With V trimmed by 3 bases and J by 4 bases, 1 base remained unmatched. CDR3 in DNA: TGCGCCAGCAGCTCGACAGGGGGAGAGACCCAGTACTTC. Translation: CASSSTGGETQYF.

This chain uses TRBV6-6 with TRBJ2-7; 9 positions agree with TRBD2. Trimming took 3 bases from V and 6 from J; bases not matched to a gene: 6. The CDR3 runs 14 residues. Germline loops: CDR1 MNHNY, CDR2 SVGAGI (reference sequence). Here the CDR3 reads CASSYSGGLTEQYF. CDR3 DNA: TGTGCCAGCAGTTATAGCGGGGGTCTAACCGAGCAGTACTTC.

The chain carries TRBV11-2 and TRBJ2-1; 10 bases are shared with TRBD1. This CDR3 is 15 amino acids long. Per the germline V gene, CDR1 is SGHAT and CDR2 is FQNNGV. V shed 8 bases and J 3 bases; nucleotides not matched to a gene: 7. This CDR3 reads CASLKGDRGYNEQFF. CDR3 DNA: TGTGCCAGCCTAAAAGGGGACAGGGGCTACAATGAGCAGTTCTTC.

V usage is TRBV7-2 and J usage is TRBJ1-4; 7 bases map to TRBD1. The germline V gene has CDR1 SGHTA and CDR2 FQGNSA. Germline trimming cut 5 bases from V and 3 bases from J; bases unmatched to any gene: 9. CDR3 length: 16 amino acids. The CDR3 DNA sequence: TGTGCCAGCAGCCCTGGGCAGGGGGAATCTAATGAAAAACTGTTTTTT. Amino acids: CASSPGQGESNEKLFF.

V is TRBV7-3 and J is TRBJ2-2, with 9 bases aligning to TRBD2. The CDR3 is 15 residues long. Germline V lookup: CDR1 SGHTA, CDR2 FQGTGA. V was clipped by 5 bases and J by 1 base; unmatched bases: 2. CDR3 bases: TGTGCCAGCAGCGAGACTAGCGGGAACACCGGGGAGCTGTTTTTT. Protein: CASSETSGNTGELFF.

In DNA, the CDR3 is TGTGCCAGCAGCTTGGGCCCTTCGGGGGGGGCCTTTTACAATGAGCAGTTCTTC. This sequence encodes CASSLGPSGGAFYNEQFF. This chain joins TRBV11-3 and TRBJ2-1; 8 bases map to TRBD2. The CDR3 is 18 residues long. The germline V gene has CDR1 SGHNT and CDR2 YENEEA. V lost 3 bases, J lost 4 bases, and 14 bases stayed unmatched.

CDR3 nucleotide sequence: TGCGCCAGCTGCTACACTAGCGGGGAATACAATGAGCAGTTCTTC. It codes for CASCYTSGEYNEQFF. V and J are TRBV5-1 and TRBJ2-1; TRBD2 agrees at 10 bases. From germline, CDR1 is SGHRS and CDR2 YFSETQ. With 7 bases clipped from V and 4 bases from J, the junction kept 8 bases outside the gene matches. The CDR3 covers 15 residues.

V is TRBV6-5 and J is TRBJ2-3; weak D call: TRBD1 (6 bases). The CDR3 totals 15 residues. Trimming removed 7 bases from V and 0 bases from J, with 14 bases in between. Per germline, CDR1 MNHEY and CDR2 SVGAGI. CDR3 residues: CASIPTRGSTDTQYF. CDR3 in DNA: TGTGCCAGCATTCCGACGAGGGGGAGCACAGATACGCAGTATTTT.

The chain carries TRBV4-1 and TRBJ1-1; 7 bases fit TRBD1. The CDR3 length is 14 residues. V trimming: 8 bases; J trimming: 6 bases; junction bases outside the gene matches: 12. Germline lookup yields CDR1 MGHRA and CDR2 YSYEKL. CDR3 in amino acids: CASLDWGRGPEAFF. Here the CDR3 DNA reads TGCGCCAGCCTAGACTGGGGTAGGGGGCCTGAAGCTTTCTTT.

This clone was counted a single time. The chain links TRBV6-2 or TRBV6-3 to TRBJ1-2; D might be TRBD1 (5 bases). The CDR3 spans 16 residues. The germline V gene encodes CDR1 MNHEY and CDR2 SVGEGT. The V end lost 1 base, the J end lost 6 bases, and 18 bases lay between the germline ends. This CDR3 is CASSYFGGVQGNGYTF. CDR3 nucleotide sequence: TGTGCCAGCAGTTACTTCGGAGGGGTACAAGGGAATGGCTACACCTTC.

The rearrangement links TRBV11-2 to TRBJ1-2, with 7 bases matching TRBD1. This CDR3 is 19 amino acids long. V gave up 5 bases and J gave up 8 bases; unmatched junction bases: 26. CDR1 is SGHAT and CDR2 is FQNNGV in the germline V gene. This chain's CDR3 is CASSPRTILGQVPGRGYTF. CDR3 sequence (DNA): TGTGCCAGCAGCCCAAGAACCATACTCGGACAGGTCCCGGGCAGGGGCTACACCTTC.

The chain recombines TRBV7-2 with TRBJ1-5; no reliable D call. The germline V gene has CDR1 SGHTA and CDR2 FQGNSA. Trimming removed 1 base at V and 9 bases at J, with 13 bases between. CDR3 size: 14 residues. CDR3 loop: CASSLGRGEVPQHF. As DNA, the CDR3 is TGTGCCAGCAGCTTAGGCCGAGGTGAAGTGCCCCAGCATTTT.

The V gene is TRBV10-3, the J gene TRBJ1-6, with D perhaps matching TRBD1 (5 bases). Trimming left V 4 bases short and J 11 bases short, with 12 bases between. CDR3 length: 13 residues. The V gene's germline CDR1 is ENHRY and CDR2 SYGVKD. The CDR3 coding sequence is TGTGCCATCAGTGGGGATGTCAGGGCACCCCTCCACTTT. It encodes CAISGDVRAPLHF.